This TCR beta chain is drawn from a study of blood T cell repertoires in COVID-19. Assay used: immunoSEQ multiplex PCR; TCRdb lists only in-frame clones, some missing. The repertoire holds some 460,000 clones, roughly 90% seen once, with around 4.5% in the top ten. The sequence derives from a woman between 25 and 40 years old with acute or convalescent COVID-19. The sequenced sample consisted of peripheral blood.

CDR3 DNA sequence: TGCGCCAGCAGCGTCGACTTTTCGAACACTGAAGCTTTCTTT. This sequence encodes CASSVDFSNTEAFF. The chain joins TRBV5-1 to TRBJ1-1; D uncertain. The CDR3 contains 14 residues. Germline values: CDR1 SGHRS, CDR2 YFSETQ. V was pared by 4 bases and J by 1 base, with 11 bases between.